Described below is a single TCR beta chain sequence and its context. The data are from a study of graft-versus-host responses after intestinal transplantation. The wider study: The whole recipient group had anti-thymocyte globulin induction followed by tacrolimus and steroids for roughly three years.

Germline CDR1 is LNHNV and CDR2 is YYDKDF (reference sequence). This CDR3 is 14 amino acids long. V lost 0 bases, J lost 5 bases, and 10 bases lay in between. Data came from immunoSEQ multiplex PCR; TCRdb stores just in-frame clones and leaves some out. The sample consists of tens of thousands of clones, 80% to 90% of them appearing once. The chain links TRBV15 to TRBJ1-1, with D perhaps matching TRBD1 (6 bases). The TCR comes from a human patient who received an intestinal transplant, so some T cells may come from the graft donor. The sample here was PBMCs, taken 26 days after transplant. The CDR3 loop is CATSREGARTEAFF. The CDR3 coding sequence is TGTGCCACCAGCAGAGAGGGGGCGCGGACTGAAGCTTTCTTT.